Presented here are 31 T cell receptor beta chains from one specimen sequenced in a study of blood T cell repertoires in COVID-19. The table came from immunoSEQ multiplex PCR; TCRdb's copy has only in-frame clones and leaves some out. The sample has 110,000 to 150,000 clones; more than 75% are singletons. Sequencing was carried out using peripheral blood. These receptors were collected from a man older than 75 with acute or convalescent COVID-19.

The chain joins TRBV4-2 to TRBJ2-7; 13 nucleotides align to TRBD2. The CDR3 consists of 17 residues. Germline V gene lookup returns CDR1 LGHNA and CDR2 YNFKEQ. V lost 4 bases, J lost 0 bases, and 6 bases stayed unmatched. The CDR3, as DNA: TGTGCCAGCAGCCCGGGACTAGCGGGGCGCCTCTCCTACGAGCAGTACTTC. Encoded protein: CASSPGLAGRLSYEQYF.

The chain combines TRBV28 with TRBJ2-7; tentatively, D is TRBD2 (6 bases). The CDR3 is 15 residues long. V was cut by 3 bases and J by 1 base, with 13 bases left in between. Germline CDR1 and CDR2: MDHEN and SYDVKM. The CDR3 DNA sequence: TGTGCCAGCAGTTTCCCCGGGAGTTCATCCTACGAGCAGTACTTC. Protein: CASSFPGSSSYEQYF.

V is TRBV7-8 and J is TRBJ1-5, with 9 bases fitting TRBD1. The ends lost 7 bases at V and 4 bases at J; junction bases unmatched: 8. From germline, CDR1 is SGHVS and CDR2 FQNEAQ. The CDR3 contains 15 residues. DNA of the CDR3: TGTGCCAGCACCCTTGGGACAGGGAGAAATCAGCCCCAGCATTTT. It yields the protein CASTLGTGRNQPQHF.

The chain carries TRBV12-3 or TRBV12-4 and TRBJ2-7, with unresolved D. The germline V and J ends were trimmed by 2 bases and 0 bases, with 5 bases remaining between them. The length of the CDR3 is 13 residues. CDR3 sequence: CASSLSASYEQYF. DNA of the CDR3: TGTGCCAGCAGTTTAAGCGCCTCCTACGAGCAGTACTTC.

V and J are TRBV7-9 and TRBJ1-2; 7 bases are a match to TRBD1. Germline V gives CDR1 SEHNR, CDR2 FQNEAQ (reference sequence). The CDR3 spans 12 residues. J was trimmed by 6 bases and V by 6 bases; bases with no gene match: 4. The CDR3 reads CASSTGAHGYTF. The CDR3 nucleotides read TGTGCCAGCAGTACAGGGGCGCATGGCTACACCTTC.

V gene TRBV12-3 or TRBV12-4 combines with J gene TRBJ2-2; TRBD2 might be the D (5 bases). The CDR3 has 11 residues. Trimming left V 6 bases short and J 8 bases short, with 7 bases between. DNA for the CDR3: TGTGCCAGCAGGGAGGAGGGGGAGCTGTTTTTT. Amino acids: CASREEGELFF.

A few counts support this clone. The chain is built from TRBV28 and TRBJ1-3; D may be TRBD1 (6 bases). The germline V gene encodes CDR1 MDHEN and CDR2 SYDVKM. The CDR3 loop spans 15 amino acids. The V gene lost 5 bases and the J gene lost 4 bases, with 15 bases spanning the gap. CDR3 residues: CASSRQDPGGNTIYF. CDR3 coding DNA: TGTGCCAGCAGTCGACAGGATCCTGGCGGAAACACCATATATTTT.

This sequence joins TRBV7-8 and TRBJ1-2; no clear D gene. The CDR3 runs 16 residues. Germline V gives CDR1 SGHVS, CDR2 FQNEAQ. V was trimmed by 1 base and J by 4 bases, leaving 16 bases between them. CDR3 amino acids: CASSLGLRGGGYGYTF. CDR3 DNA sequence: TGTGCCAGCAGCTTAGGTCTCCGAGGCGGCGGCTATGGCTACACCTTC.

V is TRBV5-1 and J is TRBJ1-6; the D gene is possibly TRBD1 (6 bases). V lost 4 bases and J lost 6, with 14 bases in between. Germline CDR1 and CDR2: SGHRS and YFSETQ. The CDR3 has 15 residues. CDR3 DNA: TGCGCCAGCAGCGTGAACAGGGTTGGTAATTCACCCCTCCACTTT. Translation: CASSVNRVGNSPLHF.

In its sample, this clone was seen a few times. The chain has TRBV19 and TRBJ1-5; D not resolved. This CDR3 contains 13 residues. Germline CDR1 and CDR2: LNHDA and SQIVND (reference sequence). Trimming stripped 8 bases from V and 3 bases from J, with 11 bases between. The CDR3 reads CASGGRPNQPQHF. The CDR3 region has the DNA TGTGCCAGTGGAGGACGGCCCAATCAGCCCCAGCATTTT. The full variable domain, with the rest looked up from reference TRBV19 and TRBJ1-5, is DGGITQSPKYLFRKEGQNVTLSCEQNLNHDAMYWYRQDPGQGLRLIYYSQIVNDFQKGDIAEGYSVSREKKESFPLTVTSAQKNPTAFYLCASGGRPNQPQHFGDGTRLSIL.

This clone was detected only a few times. CDR3 sequence (DNA): TGTGCCAGCAGTTTCAGGACAGGGGCCCACGAGCAGTACTTC. Encoded protein: CASSFRTGAHEQYF. The rearrangement links TRBV28 to TRBJ2-7; TRBD1 aligns across 9 bases. The CDR3 is 14 residues long. The ends lost 3 bases at V and 5 bases at J; junction bases unmatched: 5. Germline CDR1 MDHEN, CDR2 SYDVKM.

This clone has just a few counts. The rearrangement links TRBV11-2 to TRBJ1-2; D perhaps matches TRBD1 (5 bases). Germline CDR1 reads SGHAT; CDR2 reads FQNNGV. This CDR3 contains 13 residues. V lost 3 bases and J lost 5, with 10 bases in between. The CDR3 loop is CASSLVGLYGYTF. DNA of the CDR3: TGTGCCAGCAGCTTGGTGGGACTTTATGGCTACACCTTC.

In regard to this clone: Compared with germline, one end of the junction differs, possibly owing to a read error. The chain uses TRBV2 and TRBJ2-7; 7 positions agree with TRBD2. The CDR3 has 13 residues. CDR1 and CDR2 (germline): SNHLY, FYNNEI. This CDR3 is CASREARGVEQYF. The CDR3 DNA is TGTGCCAGCAGGGAAGCCCGGGGGGTCGAGCAGTACTTC.

This clone was picked up a small number of times. The chain has TRBV18 and TRBJ1-1; 7 nucleotides line up with TRBD1. V dropped 2 bases and J dropped 1; count of bases not matched to a gene: 1. Germline V gene lookup returns CDR1 KGHSH and CDR2 LQKENI. The CDR3 is 14 residues long. CDR3 amino acids: CASSPRGQNTEAFF. CDR3 bases: TGTGCCAGCTCACCAAGGGGGCAGAACACTGAAGCTTTCTTT.

This clone was detected once. The rearrangement links TRBV5-6 to TRBJ1-1, with D possibly TRBD1 on 6 matching bases. Germline loops: CDR1 SGHDT, CDR2 YYEEEE. Trimming took 0 bases from V and 5 from J, leaving 14 bases between them. The CDR3 totals 15 residues. CDR3 sequence (DNA): TGTGCCAGCAGCTTGGTAAGGAAGGGGGATACTGAAGCTTTCTTT. Encoded protein: CASSLVRKGDTEAFF.

The chain has TRBV5-1 and TRBJ2-6, with 9 bases that match TRBD2. Per the germline V gene, CDR1 is SGHRS and CDR2 is YFSETQ. After removal of 0 bases from V and 4 bases from J, the junction contained 5 bases not matched to a gene. CDR3 size: 17 residues. The CDR3 coding sequence is TGCGCCAGCAGCTTGGGCGGGGGGGCGCCCGGGGCCAACGTCCTGACTTTC. This gives the protein CASSLGGGAPGANVLTF.

In this sample, this clone turned up a few times. V gene TRBV24-1 combines with J gene TRBJ2-3, with D perhaps matching TRBD1 (5 bases). This CDR3 spans 16 amino acids. CDR1 and CDR2 from the germline V gene are KGHDR and SFDVKD. V dropped 0 bases and J dropped 4 bases, with 13 bases sitting between them. The CDR3 region has the DNA TGTGCCACCAGTGATTTGGGGGCAGGGTCGCCAGATACGCAGTATTTT. This gives the protein CATSDLGAGSPDTQYF.

This clone was seen once. The chain is built from TRBV7-2 and TRBJ2-3; 12 bases match TRBD2. Losses at the gene ends were 7 bases for V and 1 base for J; bases not matched to a gene: 6. Germline V CDR1 and CDR2: SGHTA, FQGNSA. CDR3 size: 16 residues. The CDR3 sequence is CASTLTSGGRTDTQYF. DNA for the CDR3: TGTGCCAGCACCCTGACTAGCGGGGGCCGCACAGATACGCAGTATTTT.

This clone came up a few times. The CDR3 region is CASSSPGRGSPLHF. The CDR3 DNA reads TGTGCCAGCAGTTCCCCCGGGAGGGGATCACCCCTCCACTTT. The chain links TRBV6-2 or TRBV6-3 to TRBJ1-6; possible D gene TRBD1, 5 bases. The V end was cut by 4 bases, the J end by 10 bases, with 14 bases between. The CDR3 runs to 14 residues. The germline CDR1 and CDR2 sequences are MNHEY and SVGEGT.

V usage is TRBV30 and J usage is TRBJ1-1; tentatively, D is TRBD1 (5 bases). Germline V lookup: CDR1 GTSNPN, CDR2 SVGIG (reference sequence). The CDR3 is 14 amino acids. Deletions cut 0 bases from V and 1 base from J, with 9 bases between. CDR3 residues: CAWSVLQGNTEAFF. CDR3 nucleotides: TGTGCCTGGAGTGTACTCCAGGGGAACACTGAAGCTTTCTTT.

The CDR3 sequence: CASSLRTGGAGELFF. The CDR3 nucleotides read TGTGCCAGCAGCCTAAGGACAGGAGGGGCCGGGGAGCTGTTTTTT. The genes are TRBV11-2 and TRBJ2-2, with D perhaps matching TRBD1 (7 bases). The V end lost 5 bases, the J end lost 6 bases, and 16 bases lay between the germline ends. The length of the CDR3 is 15 residues. Germline V gene sequence: CDR1 SGHAT, CDR2 FQNNGV.

The genes are TRBV18 and TRBJ1-6; 7 bases are shared with TRBD1. CDR1 is KGHSH and CDR2 is LQKENI in the germline V gene. The CDR3 spans 16 residues. J lost 8 bases, V lost 3 bases, and 10 bases had no gene match. In DNA, the CDR3 is TGTGCCAGCTCACCGCTTTCGACAGGGATTGATTCACCCCTCCACTTT. Translated, it gives CASSPLSTGIDSPLHF.

The chain uses TRBV5-1 and TRBJ1-2; perhaps TRBD1 as D (6 bases). Trimming stripped 0 bases from V and 3 bases from J, with 6 bases between. Germline lookup yields CDR1 SGHRS and CDR2 YFSETQ. This CDR3 has 13 amino acids. DNA of the CDR3: TGCGCCAGCAGCTTGGAGGGGGACTATGGCTACACCTTC. Translated: CASSLEGDYGYTF.

As to this clone: Other DNA sequences within the sample encode an identical CDR3. This sequence joins TRBV15 and TRBJ1-2, with D perhaps TRBD1 (5 bases). The V end lost 1 base, the J end lost 8 bases, and 8 bases lay between the germline ends. This CDR3 is 12 amino acids long. Germline lookup yields CDR1 LNHNV and CDR2 YYDKDF (reference sequence). CDR3 sequence reads: CATSRGGRGYTF. The CDR3 DNA sequence: TGTGCCACCAGCAGAGGGGGCCGCGGCTACACCTTC.

The chain has TRBV2 and TRBJ2-3; TRBD1 might be the D (6 bases). The CDR3 contains 15 residues. In germline, CDR1 is SNHLY, CDR2 FYNNEI. The V gene lost 6 bases and the J gene lost 4 bases, with 17 bases spanning the gap. The CDR3, as DNA: TGTGCCAGCAGAGGCATGACAGGTCATTCAGATACGCAGTATTTT. Residues: CASRGMTGHSDTQYF.

The chain links TRBV5-6 to TRBJ1-1; D not resolved. V was cut by 2 bases and J by 2 bases, with 7 bases left in between. CDR1 is SGHDT, CDR2 YYEEEE, per germline. This CDR3 comprises 13 residues. The CDR3 reads CASSFQINTEAFF. CDR3 DNA sequence: TGTGCCAGCAGCTTCCAGATAAACACTGAAGCTTTCTTT.

This clone was recorded only once. The genes are TRBV18 and TRBJ2-2; the D gene is possibly TRBD1 (6 bases). Germline values: CDR1 KGHSH, CDR2 LQKENI. This CDR3 comprises 13 residues. V shed 2 bases and J shed 6 bases, with 7 bases lying between them. CDR3 sequence reads: CASSPTGPGELFF. The CDR3 bases are TGTGCCAGCTCACCAACAGGGCCCGGGGAGCTGTTTTTT.

This chain uses TRBV19 with TRBJ2-3; D is possibly TRBD1 (5 bases). Deletions cut 4 bases from V and 2 bases from J, with 10 bases between. CDR1 and CDR2 from the germline V gene are LNHDA and SQIVND (reference sequence). The CDR3 sequence is 14 residues long. CDR3 sequence (DNA): TGTGCCAGTAGTACCCAGGGATTCACAGATACGCAGTATTTT. Protein sequence: CASSTQGFTDTQYF.

The chain is built from TRBV29-1 and TRBJ2-3; 8 bases match TRBD2. The V gene end was trimmed by 6 bases and the J gene end by 0 bases; junction bases not matched to a gene: 5. CDR3 length: 14 amino acids. CDR1 is SQVTM, CDR2 ANQGSEA, per germline. The CDR3 region is CSVSGGDSTDTQYF. CDR3 bases: TGCAGCGTCAGCGGGGGCGATAGCACAGATACGCAGTATTTT.

This chain joins TRBV6-2 or TRBV6-3 and TRBJ1-3; maybe TRBD1 (6 bases). The V gene's germline CDR1 is MNHEY and CDR2 SVGEGT. The CDR3 length is 15 residues. Trimming pared 6 bases from V and 2 bases from J, leaving 14 bases between. CDR3 bases: TGTGCCAGCAGCCCACAGGGACTAACTGGAAACACCATATATTTT. This encodes CASSPQGLTGNTIYF.

V gene TRBV3-1 (or the pseudogene TRBV3-2) combines with J gene TRBJ1-3; possibly TRBD1 for D (5 bases). CDR1 is LGHDT and CDR2 is YNNKEL in the germline V gene (reference sequence). With 4 bases removed from V and 0 bases from J, the gap between germline ends came to 13 bases. This CDR3 region has 16 residues. CDR3 sequence (DNA): TGTGCCAGCAGCCCGGTCGGGGGGACCTCTGGAAACACCATATATTTT. It encodes CASSPVGGTSGNTIYF.